The rows below give T cell receptor beta chains drawn from one sample of a study of T cells after yellow fever vaccination. MiXCR, applied by TCRdb to the 5' RACE reads, yields one record per CDR3 protein. Seen here are hundreds of thousands of distinct CDR3 sequences, about 12% observed once, and the top ten hold more than 12%. Sequenced material: PBMCs, taken on the day of the yellow fever booster vaccination. These receptors originate from a man aged 25 to 40 who received the YFV17D yellow fever vaccine. Both conserved end residues are part of each CDR3. A D gene is named only where the DNA matches it firmly. The size field is filled for only some rows; it gives once, few, many or a size class.

j_gene,v_gene,abundance,d_gene,CDR3aa,CDR3nt
TRBJ1-2,TRBV29-1,many,TRBD1,CSSGGDGYTF,TGCAGTTCAGGGGGCGATGGCTACACCTTC
TRBJ2-7,TRBV5-1,NA,NA,CASSLIGALTYEQYF,TGCGCCAGTAGCTTAATAGGGGCCCTAACCTACGAGCAGTACTTC
TRBJ2-2,TRBV24-1,NA,TRBD2,CATSDTRTSGSSTGELFF,TGTGCCACCAGTGACACAAGGACTAGCGGGAGCTCCACCGGGGAGCTGTTTTTT
TRBJ2-2,TRBV5-6,NA,NA,CASSLNVGGAGELFF,TGTGCCAGCAGCTTAAATGTCGGAGGGGCCGGGGAGCTGTTTTTT
TRBJ2-3,TRBV30,NA,NA,CAWSVGVGVDTQYF,TGTGCCTGGAGTGTGGGGGTGGGTGTAGATACGCAGTATTTT
TRBJ2-1,TRBV12-3/TRBV12-4,few,NA,CASSFERSSYNEQFF,TGTGCCAGCAGTTTTGAGCGGAGCTCCTACAATGAGCAGTTCTTC
TRBJ2-2,TRBV28,once,NA,CATEHGGPRELFF,TGTGCCACCGAGCACGGGGGGCCCCGAGAGCTGTTTTTT
TRBJ2-1,TRBV7-9,few,NA,CASSLSTGRNEQFF,TGTGCCAGCAGCTTGTCGACAGGTAGGAATGAGCAGTTCTTC
TRBJ2-7,TRBV6-2/TRBV6-3,NA,TRBD2,CASSYPGGVLDEQYF,TGTGCCAGCAGTTACCCCGGGGGGGTTCTCGACGAGCAGTACTTC
TRBJ2-5,TRBV10-2,few,TRBD1,CASSESTGQIQETQYF,TGCGCCAGCAGTGAGTCGACAGGGCAGATCCAAGAGACCCAGTACTTC
TRBJ1-1,TRBV29-1,few,TRBD1,CSVEGQGNTEAFF,TGCAGCGTTGAGGGACAGGGGAACACTGAAGCTTTCTTT
TRBJ1-2,TRBV3-1,NA,NA,CASSQQSGYTF,TGTGCCAGCAGCCAGCAGAGTGGCTACACCTTC
TRBJ2-7,TRBV7-3,few,TRBD1,CASSSSDRPYEQYF,TGTGCCAGCAGCTCCTCGGACAGGCCCTACGAGCAGTACTTC
TRBJ1-6,TRBV28,NA,NA,CASGTVSSYNSPLHF,TGTGCCAGCGGCACAGTAAGCTCCTATAATTCACCCCTCCACTTT
TRBJ2-7,TRBV6-2/TRBV6-3,few,NA,CASRTGPGEQYF,TGTGCCAGCAGAACAGGGCCGGGCGAGCAGTACTTC
TRBJ2-1,TRBV14,NA,NA,CASSQGGPGSYNEQFF,TGTGCCAGCAGCCAAGGGGGGCCGGGGTCCTACAATGAGCAGTTCTTC
TRBJ2-7,TRBV27,NA,NA,CATFDSLYEQYF,TGTGCCACCTTCGACAGCCTCTACGAGCAGTACTTC
TRBJ2-7,TRBV28,NA,NA,CASSLLTPYEQYF,TGTGCCAGCAGTCTACTTACTCCCTACGAGCAGTACTTC
TRBJ2-2,TRBV4-3,few,NA,CASSQGQGLLGELFF,TGCGCCAGCAGCCAGGGCCAGGGATTGCTAGGGGAGCTGTTTTTT
TRBJ1-5,TRBV7-9,NA,NA,CASSLGDSRYSNQPQHF,TGTGCCAGCAGCTTAGGAGACAGCCGATATAGCAATCAGCCCCAGCATTTT
TRBJ2-3,TRBV12-3/TRBV12-4,few,TRBD2,CASSFAAGGYTDTQYF,TGTGCCAGCAGTTTTGCAGCGGGAGGATACACAGATACGCAGTATTTT
TRBJ2-5,TRBV5-1,few,NA,CASTLQGREETQYF,TGCGCCAGCACCCTCCAGGGCAGGGAGGAGACCCAGTACTTC
TRBJ1-6,TRBV6-5,many,NA,CASSYLLQGEPPLHF,TGTGCCAGCAGTTACTTATTACAAGGCGAGCCACCCCTCCACTTT
TRBJ1-3,TRBV20-1,few,NA,CSARDLQSSVPPDF,TGCAGTGCTAGAGACTTACAAAGCTCCGTCCCTCCGGATTTT
TRBJ2-2,TRBV12-3/TRBV12-4,NA,TRBD2,CASSPALAAGGPSGELFF,TGTGCCAGCAGTCCCGCCCTAGCGGCGGGAGGGCCTTCCGGGGAGCTGTTTTTT
TRBJ2-5,TRBV19,few,TRBD1,CASQPGTGGRETQYF,TGTGCCAGCCAGCCCGGGACAGGGGGTCGAGAGACCCAGTACTTC
TRBJ2-5,TRBV12-3/TRBV12-4,few,NA,CASSPDSETQYF,TGTGCCAGCAGTCCCGATTCGGAGACCCAGTACTTC
TRBJ2-5,TRBV5-1,few,NA,CASVSGAQETQYF,TGCGCCAGCGTGTCCGGAGCCCAAGAGACCCAGTACTTC
TRBJ2-7,TRBV4-3,NA,NA,CASSQGHGAGEQYF,TGCGCCAGCAGCCAAGGCCACGGGGCAGGGGAGCAGTACTTC
TRBJ2-1,TRBV12-3/TRBV12-4,NA,TRBD1,CASTSTGDAYNEQFF,TGTGCCAGCACCTCGACAGGGGATGCCTACAATGAGCAGTTCTTC
TRBJ2-5,TRBV7-6,few,TRBD2,CASSLVAGTSGGETQYF,TGTGCCAGCAGCTTAGTAGCGGGTACCTCGGGGGGTGAGACCCAGTACTTC
TRBJ1-6,TRBV18,NA,NA,CASSHDSRNSPLHF,TGTGCCAGCTCACACGACAGCCGTAATTCACCCCTCCACTTT
TRBJ2-7,TRBV12-3/TRBV12-4,few,NA,CASSLIPEGEQYF,TGTGCCAGCAGTTTAATACCCGAAGGCGAGCAGTACTTC
TRBJ1-5,TRBV6-5,few,NA,CASSSFSGNQPQHF,TGTGCCAGCAGTTCTTTTTCCGGGAATCAGCCCCAGCATTTT
TRBJ2-7,TRBV6-1,few,NA,CASRLGAGTSYEQYF,TGTGCCAGCAGGCTTGGCGCGGGGACCTCCTACGAGCAGTACTTC
TRBJ2-7,TRBV11-3,few,NA,CASSPGPQGSDEQYF,TGTGCCAGCAGCCCGGGGCCACAGGGATCGGACGAGCAGTACTTC
TRBJ2-3,TRBV5-6,few,TRBD1,CASSTDRVTQYF,TGTGCCAGCAGCACCGACAGGGTCACGCAGTATTTT
TRBJ2-5,TRBV9,few,TRBD2,CASSGAGETQYF,TGTGCCAGCAGCGGAGCGGGGGAGACCCAGTACTTC
TRBJ2-1,TRBV3-1,NA,NA,CASSRRDPNLGSYNEQFF,TGTGCCAGCAGCCGCCGGGACCCGAATCTAGGGTCCTACAATGAGCAGTTCTTC
TRBJ2-3,TRBV20-1,many,NA,CSGRDHATDTQYF,TGCAGTGGGCGGGATCACGCCACAGATACGCAGTATTTT
TRBJ1-1,TRBV5-4,NA,NA,CASSLDSRVTEAFF,TGTGCCAGCAGCTTGGACAGCCGGGTCACTGAAGCTTTCTTT
TRBJ2-7,TRBV7-8,NA,NA,CASSLVSGPGNEQYF,TGTGCCAGCAGCTTAGTTTCAGGGCCCGGGAACGAGCAGTACTTC
TRBJ2-1,TRBV11-3,once,NA,CASSLQGPQREQFF,TGTGCCAGCAGCTTACAAGGTCCGCAGCGGGAGCAGTTCTTC
TRBJ2-7,TRBV20-1,few,NA,CSAGRTAYEQYF,TGCAGTGCGGGAAGGACAGCCTACGAGCAGTACTTC
TRBJ1-1,TRBV28,few,TRBD1,CASSLPGGVWAFF,TGTGCCAGCAGTTTACCAGGGGGTGTCTGGGCTTTCTTT
TRBJ2-1,TRBV29-1,NA,NA,CSASGSGRDEQFF,TGCAGCGCGTCCGGTTCGGGGCGGGATGAGCAGTTCTTC
TRBJ2-7,TRBV20-1,few,NA,CSATPSAVSYEQYF,TGCAGTGCTACCCCTAGCGCCGTTTCATACGAGCAGTACTTC
TRBJ1-2,TRBV4-3,NA,NA,CASSQDANGYTF,TGCGCCAGCAGCCAAGATGCGAACGGCTACACCTTC
TRBJ2-7,TRBV3-1,many,TRBD2,CASSQDLTSGGEQYF,TGTGCCAGCAGCCAAGATCTGACTAGCGGGGGAGAGCAGTACTTC
TRBJ1-3,TRBV6-5,few,NA,CASSYSDNSGNTIYF,TGTGCCAGCAGTTACTCGGACAACTCTGGAAACACCATATATTTT
TRBJ2-1,TRBV12-3/TRBV12-4,once,NA,CASSLVLSGEQFF,TGTGCCAGCAGTTTAGTTCTTAGTGGTGAGCAGTTCTTC
TRBJ2-3,TRBV28,NA,NA,CASSFSGAGSPDTQYF,TGTGCCAGCAGTTTCAGTGGGGCGGGATCCCCAGATACGCAGTATTTT
TRBJ2-7,TRBV21-1,NA,NA,CASSKMGGRDVAYEQYF,TGTGCCAGCAGCAAAATGGGGGGAAGGGACGTAGCCTACGAGCAGTACTTC
TRBJ1-5,TRBV20-1,NA,NA,CSAGTYSNQPQHF,TGCAGTGCGGGGACGTATAGCAATCAGCCCCAGCATTTT
TRBJ2-7,TRBV12-3/TRBV12-4,many,NA,CASSFGQVPYEQYF,TGTGCCAGCAGTTTCGGGCAGGTCCCCTACGAGCAGTACTTC